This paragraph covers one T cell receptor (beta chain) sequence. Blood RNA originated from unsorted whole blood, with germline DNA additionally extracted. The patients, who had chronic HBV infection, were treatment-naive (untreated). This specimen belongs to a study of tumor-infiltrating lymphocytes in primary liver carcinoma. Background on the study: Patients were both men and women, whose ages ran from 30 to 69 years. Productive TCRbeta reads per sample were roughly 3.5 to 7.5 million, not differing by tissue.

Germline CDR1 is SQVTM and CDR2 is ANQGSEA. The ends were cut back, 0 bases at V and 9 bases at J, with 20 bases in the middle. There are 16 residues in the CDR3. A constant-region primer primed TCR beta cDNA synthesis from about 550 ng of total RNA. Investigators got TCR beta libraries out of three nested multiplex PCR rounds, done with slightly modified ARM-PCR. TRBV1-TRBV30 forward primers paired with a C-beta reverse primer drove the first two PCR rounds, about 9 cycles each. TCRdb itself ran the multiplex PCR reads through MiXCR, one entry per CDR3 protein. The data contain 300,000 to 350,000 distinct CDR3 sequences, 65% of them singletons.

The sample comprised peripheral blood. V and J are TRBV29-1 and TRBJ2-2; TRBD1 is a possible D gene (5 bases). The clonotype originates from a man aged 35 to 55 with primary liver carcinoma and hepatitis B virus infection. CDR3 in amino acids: CSVEDFRQSNARELFF. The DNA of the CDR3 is TGCAGCGTTGAAGATTTTAGACAGTCGAACGCCCGGGAGCTGTTTTTT.